These 11 T cell receptor beta chains were all obtained from the same sample, sequenced in a study of response to subunit inactivated influenza vaccine. TCRdb fed the RT-PCR reads into MiXCR, producing one record per CDR3 protein. The sample yields around 200,000 distinct CDR3 sequences, around 9% seen once. The source was non-naive T cells sorted from PBMCs, collected on the day of vaccination. The receptor source for this set is a man aged 45 to 65 who received an inactivated influenza vaccine.

The CDR3 reads CASRGQQAYEQYF. CDR3 nucleotide sequence: TGTGCCAGCAGAGGTCAGCAAGCCTACGAGCAGTACTTC. The chain links TRBV6-1 to TRBJ2-7; no firm D call. Deletions cut 6 bases from V and 2 bases from J, with 11 bases between. There are 13 residues in the CDR3. Germline values: CDR1 MNHNS, CDR2 SASEGT.

The J gene is TRBJ2-5, the V gene TRBV11-2, with 12 bases matching TRBD2. Germline CDR1 and CDR2: SGHAT and FQNNGV. This CDR3 comprises 16 residues. V gave up 5 bases and J gave up 5 bases; unmatched junction bases: 9. The CDR3 DNA reads TGTGCCAGCAGCCCGACGACTAGCGGGGGATGGGAGACCCAGTACTTC. This encodes CASSPTTSGGWETQYF. Full variable domain (remainder filled in from reference TRBV11-2 and TRBJ2-5): EAGVAQSPRYKIIEKRQSVAFWCNPISGHATLYWYQQILGQGPKLLIQFQNNGVVDDSQLPKDRFSAERLKGVDSTLKIQPAKLEDSAVYLCASSPTTSGGWETQYFGPGTRLLVL.

This clonotype was detected many times. The rearrangement uses TRBV6-5 and TRBJ2-3; TRBD2 might be the D (7 bases). Germline CDR1 is MNHEY and CDR2 is SVGAGI. The CDR3 has 17 amino acids. The V gene lost 0 bases and the J gene lost 1 base, with 14 bases spanning the gap. The CDR3 spells CASSYSGAGDRTDTQYF. The CDR3 DNA follows: TGTGCCAGCAGTTACTCGGGGGCGGGGGACCGCACAGATACGCAGTATTTT.

This clonotype was counted between two and nine times. The chain employs TRBV11-2 and TRBJ1-4; 8 positions agree with TRBD1. V was clipped by 2 bases and J by 5 bases; unmatched bases: 4. Germline-derived CDR1 and CDR2 are SGHAT and FQNNGV. The CDR3 consists of 15 residues. CDR3: CASSLIRTGNEKLFF. The CDR3 DNA reads TGTGCCAGCAGCTTAATTAGGACAGGGAATGAAAAACTGTTTTTT.

The chain combines TRBV7-9 with TRBJ1-2, with D perhaps TRBD1 (6 bases). Germline CDR1 and CDR2: SEHNR and FQNEAQ (reference sequence). This CDR3 has 15 amino acids. The V and J ends lost 1 base and 2 bases respectively, with 11 bases between them. CDR3 in amino acids: CASSLVETGNYGYTF. In nucleotides, the CDR3 is TGTGCCAGCAGCTTAGTTGAGACAGGCAACTATGGCTACACCTTC.

This clonotype appeared many times. The chain combines TRBV21-1 with TRBJ2-7; the D call of TRBD1 is as the table states it, not checked on the DNA. TRBV21-1 is deemed a pseudogene. CDR3 length: 16 residues. The CDR3 is CASSKVRDRGNYEQYF. As DNA, the CDR3 is TGTGCCAGCAGCAAAGTACGGGACAGGGGAAACTACGAGCAGTACTTC.

The table lists this clonotype with many counts. The chain combines TRBV5-1 with TRBJ1-5; no clear D gene. This CDR3 has 18 residues. Trimming removed 1 base at V and 6 bases at J, with 23 bases between. CDR1 is SGHRS and CDR2 is YFSETQ in the germline V gene. CDR3 in amino acids: CASSLTAPLPVECQPQHF. DNA for the CDR3: TGCGCCAGCAGCTTGACAGCTCCTTTACCTGTCGAGTGTCAGCCCCAGCATTTT.

The rearrangement joins TRBV14 to TRBJ2-2, with D hard to call. V gave up 2 bases and J gave up 3 bases, with 7 bases separating them. The CDR3 extends over 14 amino acids. CDR1 is SGHDN and CDR2 is FVKESK in the germline V gene. The CDR3 region is CASSQNSDTGELFF. Here the CDR3 DNA reads TGTGCCAGCAGCCAAAACAGCGACACCGGGGAGCTGTTTTTT.

This clonotype appeared many times. J is TRBJ1-5 and V is TRBV29-1; 9 bases are a match to TRBD1. Trimming at V came to 6 bases and at J to 2 bases, leaving 8 bases not matched to a gene. The CDR3 has 15 residues. Germline CDR1 and CDR2: SQVTM and ANQGSEA. CDR3 loop: CSVADRGFGNQPQHF. The DNA for the CDR3 is TGCAGCGTCGCTGACAGGGGGTTCGGCAATCAGCCCCAGCATTTT.

The chain employs TRBV20-1 and TRBJ2-3; D might be TRBD1 (6 bases). The length of the CDR3 is 12 residues. Germline V CDR1 and CDR2: DFQATT, SNEGSKA (reference sequence). Trimming pared 8 bases from V and 4 bases from J, leaving 13 bases between. CDR3 sequence (DNA): TGCAGTCCTTCCAGGGGCTCAGATACGCAGTATTTT. Translation: CSPSRGSDTQYF.

This chain uses TRBV7-2 with TRBJ2-5; 7 bases are shared with TRBD2. V shed 6 bases and J 5 bases; nucleotides not matched to a gene: 6. CDR3 length equals 13 residues. CDR1 is SGHTA, CDR2 FQGNSA, per germline. The DNA of the CDR3 is TGTGCCAGCAGTGCCAGGCGGGGGGAGACCCAGTACTTC. It specifies CASSARRGETQYF.